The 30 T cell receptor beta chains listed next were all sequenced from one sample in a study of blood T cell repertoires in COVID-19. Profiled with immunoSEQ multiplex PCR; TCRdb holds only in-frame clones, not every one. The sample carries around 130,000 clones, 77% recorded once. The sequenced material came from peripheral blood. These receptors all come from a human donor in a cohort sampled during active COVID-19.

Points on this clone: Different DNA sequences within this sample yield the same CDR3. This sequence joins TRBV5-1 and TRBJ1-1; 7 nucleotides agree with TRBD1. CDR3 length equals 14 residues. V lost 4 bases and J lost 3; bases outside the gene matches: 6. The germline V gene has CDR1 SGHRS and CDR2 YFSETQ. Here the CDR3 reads CASSPGGTDTEAFF. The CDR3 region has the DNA TGCGCCAGCAGCCCAGGCGGGACAGACACTGAAGCTTTCTTT.

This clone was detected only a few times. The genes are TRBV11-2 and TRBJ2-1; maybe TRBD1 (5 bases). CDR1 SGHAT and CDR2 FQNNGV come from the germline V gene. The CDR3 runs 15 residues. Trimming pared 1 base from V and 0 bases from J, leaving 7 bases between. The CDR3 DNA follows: TGTGCCAGCAGCTTAGCAGGGATCTCCTACAATGAGCAGTTCTTC. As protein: CASSLAGISYNEQFF.

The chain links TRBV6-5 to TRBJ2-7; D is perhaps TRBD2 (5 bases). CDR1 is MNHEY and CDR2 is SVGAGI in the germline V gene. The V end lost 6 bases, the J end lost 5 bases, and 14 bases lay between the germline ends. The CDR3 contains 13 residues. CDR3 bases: TGTGCCAGCAGCACGCGACGGGGTGACGAGCAGTACTTC. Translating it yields CASSTRRGDEQYF.

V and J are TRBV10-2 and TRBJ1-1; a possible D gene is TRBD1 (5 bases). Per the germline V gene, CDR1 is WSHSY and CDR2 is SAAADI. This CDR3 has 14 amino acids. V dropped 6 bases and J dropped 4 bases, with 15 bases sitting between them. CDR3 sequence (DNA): TGCGCCAGCAGAGCGGACTTGGGGGGCACTGAAGCTTTCTTT. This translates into CASRADLGGTEAFF.

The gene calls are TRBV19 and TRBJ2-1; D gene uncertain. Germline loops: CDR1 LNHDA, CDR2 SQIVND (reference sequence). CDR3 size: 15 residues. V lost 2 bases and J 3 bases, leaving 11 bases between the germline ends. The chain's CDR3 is CASSISALVYNEQFF. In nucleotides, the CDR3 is TGTGCCAGTAGTATAAGCGCCTTAGTCTACAATGAGCAGTTCTTC.

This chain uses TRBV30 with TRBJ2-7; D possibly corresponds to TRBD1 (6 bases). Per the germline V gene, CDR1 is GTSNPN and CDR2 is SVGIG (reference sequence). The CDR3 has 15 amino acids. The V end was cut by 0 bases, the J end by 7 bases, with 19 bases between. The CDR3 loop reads CAWSVPRDRSREQYF. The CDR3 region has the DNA TGTGCCTGGAGTGTCCCACGCGACAGGAGCCGGGAGCAGTACTTC.

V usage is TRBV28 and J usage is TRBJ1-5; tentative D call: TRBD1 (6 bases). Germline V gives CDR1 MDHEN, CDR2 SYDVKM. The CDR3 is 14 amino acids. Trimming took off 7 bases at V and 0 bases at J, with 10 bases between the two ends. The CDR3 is CASNRDNSNQPQHF. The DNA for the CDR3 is TGTGCCAGCAATCGGGACAATAGCAATCAGCCCCAGCATTTT.

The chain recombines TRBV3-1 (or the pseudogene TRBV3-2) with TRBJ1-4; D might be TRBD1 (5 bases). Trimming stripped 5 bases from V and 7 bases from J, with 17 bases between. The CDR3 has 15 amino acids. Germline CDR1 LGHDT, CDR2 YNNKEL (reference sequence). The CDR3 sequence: CASSASGGGLEKLFF. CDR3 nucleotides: TGTGCCAGCAGCGCGTCGGGGGGTGGGCTTGAAAAACTGTTTTTT.

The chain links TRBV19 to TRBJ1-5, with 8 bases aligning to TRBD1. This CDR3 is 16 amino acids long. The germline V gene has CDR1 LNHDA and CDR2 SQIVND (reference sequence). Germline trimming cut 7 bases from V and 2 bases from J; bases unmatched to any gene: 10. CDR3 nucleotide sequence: TGTGCCAGTACCGGACAGGGTAAAGGAGGCAATCAGCCCCAGCATTTT. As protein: CASTGQGKGGNQPQHF.

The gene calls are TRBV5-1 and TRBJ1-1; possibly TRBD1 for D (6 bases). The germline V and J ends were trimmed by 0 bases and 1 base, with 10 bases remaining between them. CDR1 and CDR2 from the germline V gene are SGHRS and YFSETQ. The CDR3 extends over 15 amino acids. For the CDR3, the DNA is TGCGCCAGCAGCTTGGCGAGGACAGCGAACACTGAAGCTTTCTTT. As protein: CASSLARTANTEAFF.

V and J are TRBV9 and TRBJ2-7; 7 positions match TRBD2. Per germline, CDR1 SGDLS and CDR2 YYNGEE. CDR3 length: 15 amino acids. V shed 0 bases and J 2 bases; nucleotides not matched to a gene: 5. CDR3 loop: CASSVASGETYEQYF. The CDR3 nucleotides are TGTGCCAGCAGCGTAGCTAGCGGAGAAACCTACGAGCAGTACTTC.

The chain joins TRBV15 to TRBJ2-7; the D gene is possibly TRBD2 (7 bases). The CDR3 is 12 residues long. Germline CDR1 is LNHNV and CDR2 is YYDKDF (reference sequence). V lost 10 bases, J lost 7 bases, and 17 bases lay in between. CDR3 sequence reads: CAIGEGGGEQYF. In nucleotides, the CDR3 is TGTGCCATCGGGGAGGGGGGCGGGGAGCAGTACTTC.

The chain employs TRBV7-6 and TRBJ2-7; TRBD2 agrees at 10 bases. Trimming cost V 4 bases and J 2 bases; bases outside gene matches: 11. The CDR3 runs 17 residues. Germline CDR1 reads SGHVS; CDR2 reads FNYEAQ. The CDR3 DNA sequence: TGTGCCAGCAGCTCAACTCTAGCGGGAGAGAGCGCCTACGAGCAGTACTTC. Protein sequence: CASSSTLAGESAYEQYF.

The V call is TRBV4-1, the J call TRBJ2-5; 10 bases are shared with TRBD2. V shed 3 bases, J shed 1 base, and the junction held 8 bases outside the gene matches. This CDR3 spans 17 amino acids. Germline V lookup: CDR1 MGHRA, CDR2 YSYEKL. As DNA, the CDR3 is TGCGCCAGCAGCCATAGATCCCTAGCGGGAGTCCAAGAGACCCAGTACTTC. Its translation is CASSHRSLAGVQETQYF.

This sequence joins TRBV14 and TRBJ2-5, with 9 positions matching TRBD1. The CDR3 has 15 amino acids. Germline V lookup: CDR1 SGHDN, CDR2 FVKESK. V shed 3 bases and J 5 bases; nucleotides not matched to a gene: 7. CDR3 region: CASSQRGQGRETQYF. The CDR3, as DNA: TGTGCCAGCAGCCAGAGAGGACAGGGGCGGGAGACCCAGTACTTC.

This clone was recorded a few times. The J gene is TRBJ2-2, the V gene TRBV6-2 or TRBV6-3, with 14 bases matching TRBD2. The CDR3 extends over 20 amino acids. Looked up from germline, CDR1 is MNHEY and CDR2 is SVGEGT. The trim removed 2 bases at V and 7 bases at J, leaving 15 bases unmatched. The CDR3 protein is CASSYHLGTSGGGRGGELFF. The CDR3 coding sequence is TGTGCCAGCAGTTACCACCTCGGGACTAGCGGGGGAGGCCGCGGCGGGGAGCTGTTTTTT.

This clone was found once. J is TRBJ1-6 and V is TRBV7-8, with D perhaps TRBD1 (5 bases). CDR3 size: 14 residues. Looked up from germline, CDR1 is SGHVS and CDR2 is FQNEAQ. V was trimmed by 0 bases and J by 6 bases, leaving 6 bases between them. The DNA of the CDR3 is TGTGCCAGCAGCTTAGCGGGGGGTAATTCACCCCTCCACTTT. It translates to CASSLAGGNSPLHF.

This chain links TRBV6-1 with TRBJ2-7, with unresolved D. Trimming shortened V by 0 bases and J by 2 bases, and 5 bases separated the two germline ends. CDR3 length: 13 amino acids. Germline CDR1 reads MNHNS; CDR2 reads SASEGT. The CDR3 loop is CASSEAATYEQYF. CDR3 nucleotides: TGTGCCAGCAGTGAAGCAGCAACCTACGAGCAGTACTTC.

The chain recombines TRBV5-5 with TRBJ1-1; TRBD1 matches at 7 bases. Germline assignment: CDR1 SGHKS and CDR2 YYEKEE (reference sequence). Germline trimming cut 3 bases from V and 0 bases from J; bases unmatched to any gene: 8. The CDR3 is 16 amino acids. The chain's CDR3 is CASSWTTGTVNTEAFF. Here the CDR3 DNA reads TGTGCCAGCAGCTGGACCACCGGGACAGTGAACACTGAAGCTTTCTTT.

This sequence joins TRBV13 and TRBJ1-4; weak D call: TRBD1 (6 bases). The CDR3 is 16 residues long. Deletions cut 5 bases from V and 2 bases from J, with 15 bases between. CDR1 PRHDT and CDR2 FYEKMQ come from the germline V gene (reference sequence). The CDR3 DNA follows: TGTGCCAGCAGCGGGCAGGGGTCAGGGACTAATGAAAAACTGTTTTTT. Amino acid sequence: CASSGQGSGTNEKLFF.

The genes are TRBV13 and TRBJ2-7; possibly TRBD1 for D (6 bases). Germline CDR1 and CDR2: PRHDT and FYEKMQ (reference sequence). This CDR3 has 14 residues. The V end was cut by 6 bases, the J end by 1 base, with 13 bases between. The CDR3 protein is CASSPDRASYEQYF. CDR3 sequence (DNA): TGTGCCAGCAGTCCGGACAGAGCTTCCTACGAGCAGTACTTC.

Written as DNA, the CDR3 is TGTGCCAGCAGTTTGCACTGGGGGGGAGGGGTACTTGGCTACACCTTC. Protein sequence: CASSLHWGGGVLGYTF. The chain joins TRBV27 to TRBJ1-2; tentatively, D is TRBD1 (5 bases). Trimming pared 3 bases from V and 7 bases from J, leaving 21 bases between. Germline-derived CDR1 and CDR2 are MNHEY and SMNVEV (reference sequence). The CDR3 covers 16 residues.

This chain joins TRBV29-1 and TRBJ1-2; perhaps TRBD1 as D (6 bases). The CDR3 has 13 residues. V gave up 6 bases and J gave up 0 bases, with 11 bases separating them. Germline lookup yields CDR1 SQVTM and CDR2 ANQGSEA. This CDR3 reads CSVDRPTNYGYTF. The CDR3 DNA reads TGCAGCGTCGACAGGCCCACTAACTATGGCTACACCTTC.

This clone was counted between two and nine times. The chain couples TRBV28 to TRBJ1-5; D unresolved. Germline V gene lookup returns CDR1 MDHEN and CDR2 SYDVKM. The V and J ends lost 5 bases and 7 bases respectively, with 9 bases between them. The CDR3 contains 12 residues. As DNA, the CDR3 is TGTGCCAGCAGTGCCCGGTACCAGCCCCAGCATTTT. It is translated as CASSARYQPQHF.

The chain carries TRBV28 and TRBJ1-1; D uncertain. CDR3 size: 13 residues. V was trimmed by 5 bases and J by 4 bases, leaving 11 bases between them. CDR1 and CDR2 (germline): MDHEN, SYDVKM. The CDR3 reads CASSLVRSTEAFF. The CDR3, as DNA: TGTGCCAGCAGTCTAGTAAGGAGCACTGAAGCTTTCTTT.

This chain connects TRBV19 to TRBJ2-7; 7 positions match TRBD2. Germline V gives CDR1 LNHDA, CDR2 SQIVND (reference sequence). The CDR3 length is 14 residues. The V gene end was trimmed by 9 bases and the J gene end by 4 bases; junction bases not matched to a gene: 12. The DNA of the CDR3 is TGTGCCAGAATCGGCGGGAGTGACGCGTACGAGCAGTACTTC. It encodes CARIGGSDAYEQYF.

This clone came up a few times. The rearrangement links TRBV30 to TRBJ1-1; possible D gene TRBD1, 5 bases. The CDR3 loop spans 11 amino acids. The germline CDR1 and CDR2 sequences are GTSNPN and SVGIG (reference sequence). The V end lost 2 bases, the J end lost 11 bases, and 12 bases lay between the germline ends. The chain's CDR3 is CAWSPKGVAFF. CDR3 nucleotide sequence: TGTGCCTGGAGTCCCAAAGGGGTGGCTTTCTTT.

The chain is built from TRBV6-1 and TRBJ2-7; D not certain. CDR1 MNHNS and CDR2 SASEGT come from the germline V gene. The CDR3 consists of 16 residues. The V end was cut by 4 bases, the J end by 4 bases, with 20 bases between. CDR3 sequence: CASSAGEVVPGYEQYF. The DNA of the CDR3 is TGTGCCAGCAGTGCCGGCGAGGTCGTCCCTGGATACGAGCAGTACTTC.

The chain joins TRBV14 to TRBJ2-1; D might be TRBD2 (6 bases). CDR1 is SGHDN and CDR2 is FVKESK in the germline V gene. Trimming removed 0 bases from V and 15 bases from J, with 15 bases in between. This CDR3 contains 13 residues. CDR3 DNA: TGTGCCAGCAGCCAAGATGTGGCCGGGAGTTGGTTCTTC. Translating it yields CASSQDVAGSWFF.

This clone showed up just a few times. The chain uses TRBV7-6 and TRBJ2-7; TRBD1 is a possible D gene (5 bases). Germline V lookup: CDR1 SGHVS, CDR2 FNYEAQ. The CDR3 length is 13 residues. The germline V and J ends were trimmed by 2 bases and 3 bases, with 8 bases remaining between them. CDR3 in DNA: TGTGCCAGCAGCTTAAGGCAGGGCTACGAGCAGTACTTC. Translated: CASSLRQGYEQYF.